The clone carrying this T cell receptor (beta chain) turned up a few times. The CDR3 has 13 amino acids. Germline CDR1 MDHEN, CDR2 SYDVKM. The data were obtained in a study of blood T cells in healthy people across ages. A second roughly 6 to 11 cycle PCR used barcoded and J-beta primers. Using its own MiXCR run on the 5' RACE reads, TCRdb lists one record per CDR3 protein. The sample holds some 1,800,000 distinct CDR3 sequences, around 40% seen once. The chain employs TRBV28 and TRBJ2-4; TRBD1 or TRBD2 may be the D gene (6 bases each). What was sequenced was blood. The sequence came from a human donor in good health. The CDR3 reads CACAGQSKNIQYF. CDR3 DNA sequence: TGTGCTTGCGCGGGACAATCCAAAAACATTCAGTACTTC.